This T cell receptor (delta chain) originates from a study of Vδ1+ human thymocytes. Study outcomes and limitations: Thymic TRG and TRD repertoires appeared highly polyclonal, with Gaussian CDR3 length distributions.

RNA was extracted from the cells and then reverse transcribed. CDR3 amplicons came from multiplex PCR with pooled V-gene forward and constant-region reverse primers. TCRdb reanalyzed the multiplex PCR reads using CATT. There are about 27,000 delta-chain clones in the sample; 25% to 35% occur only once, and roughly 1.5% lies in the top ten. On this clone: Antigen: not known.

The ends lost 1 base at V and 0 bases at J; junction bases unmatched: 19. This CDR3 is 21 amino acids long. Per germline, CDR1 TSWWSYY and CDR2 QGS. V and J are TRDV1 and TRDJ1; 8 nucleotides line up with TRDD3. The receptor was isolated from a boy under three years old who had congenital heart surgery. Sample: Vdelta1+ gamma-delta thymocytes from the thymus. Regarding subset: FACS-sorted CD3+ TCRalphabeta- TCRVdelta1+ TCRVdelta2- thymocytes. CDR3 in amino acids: CALGEPGSTSTGDRDTDKLIF. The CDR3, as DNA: TGTGCTCTTGGGGAACCGGGGTCCACCTCTACGGGGGATAGGGACACCGATAAACTCATCTTT.